Listed below are T cell receptor beta chains from one sample, sequenced in a study of Graves' ophthalmopathy and Graves' hyperthyroidism. TCRdb ran MiXCR on the multiplex PCR reads and lists one entry per CDR3 protein. The sample holds approximately 480,000 distinct CDR3 sequences, roughly an eighth seen once. Sequences were obtained from blood. These receptors were collected from a woman aged 25 to 45 with Graves' ophthalmopathy. Both conserved end residues are part of each CDR3. The order of the fields is J gene, clone size, D gene, V gene, CDR3 protein, CDR3 DNA. D genes are given only for firm matches. Size is omitted from some rows. Given values are once, few, many or a class for expanded clones.

j_call: TRBJ2-5
clone_size: .
d_call: TRBD2
v_call: TRBV11-2
cdr3_aa: CASSVGTGTSSRRKETQYF
cdr3_nt: TGTGCCAGCAGCGTGGGAACCGGGACTAGCTCCCGCCGAAAGGAGACCCAGTACTTC

j_call: TRBJ2-5
clone_size: .
d_call: TRBD1
v_call: TRBV6-1
cdr3_aa: CASSGQGGLVGTQYF
cdr3_nt: TGTGCCAGCAGTGGACAGGGGGGCCTGGTGGGGACCCAGTACTTC

j_call: TRBJ1-1
clone_size: many
d_call: .
v_call: TRBV7-2
cdr3_aa: CASSLRQGPTEAFF
cdr3_nt: TGTGCCAGCAGCCTTAGGCAGGGCCCCACTGAAGCTTTCTTT

j_call: TRBJ1-1
clone_size: many
d_call: TRBD1
v_call: TRBV28
cdr3_aa: CASSFRTGRTEAFF
cdr3_nt: TGTGCCAGCAGTTTCCGGACAGGGAGGACTGAAGCTTTCTTT

j_call: TRBJ1-5
clone_size: many
d_call: .
v_call: TRBV30
cdr3_aa: CAWSVAGRNQPQHF
cdr3_nt: TGTGCCTGGAGTGTAGCAGGGAGGAATCAGCCCCAGCATTTT

j_call: TRBJ2-7
clone_size: many
d_call: .
v_call: TRBV19
cdr3_aa: CASRANMRKEQYF
cdr3_nt: TGTGCCAGTAGGGCTAACATGCGAAAAGAGCAGTACTTC

j_call: TRBJ2-5
clone_size: .
d_call: TRBD1
v_call: TRBV6-5
cdr3_aa: CASSNDGTGGQTQYF
cdr3_nt: TGTGCCAGCAGTAACGACGGGACAGGGGGACAGACCCAGTACTTC

j_call: TRBJ1-2
clone_size: few
d_call: TRBD1
v_call: TRBV4-1
cdr3_aa: CASSQDFPGGYGYTF
cdr3_nt: TGCGCCAGCAGCCAAGATTTCCCAGGGGGATATGGCTACACCTTC

j_call: TRBJ2-7
clone_size: .
d_call: .
v_call: TRBV11-2
cdr3_aa: CASSSDPSGYQQYF
cdr3_nt: TGTGCCAGCAGCTCCGACCCATCGGGGTATCAGCAGTACTTC

j_call: TRBJ2-7
clone_size: .
d_call: .
v_call: TRBV5-1
cdr3_aa: CASSLAVGQAPYF
cdr3_nt: TGCGCCAGCAGCTTGGCCGTGGGTCAAGCTCCGTACTTC

j_call: TRBJ2-3
clone_size: many
d_call: TRBD2
v_call: TRBV11-2
cdr3_aa: CASSLRGTSGSFTDTQYF
cdr3_nt: TGTGCCAGCAGCTTAAGGGGGACTAGCGGGAGTTTTACAGATACGCAGTATTTT

j_call: TRBJ2-5
clone_size: .
d_call: .
v_call: TRBV7-2
cdr3_aa: CASSPHGLLKAETQYF
cdr3_nt: TGTGCCAGCAGCCCACATGGGCTGTTAAAAGCGGAGACCCAGTACTTC

j_call: TRBJ2-2
clone_size: many
d_call: TRBD1
v_call: TRBV25-1
cdr3_aa: CASSETGGFTGELFF
cdr3_nt: TGTGCCAGCAGTGAGACAGGGGGATTTACCGGGGAGCTGTTTTTT

j_call: TRBJ1-5
clone_size: .
d_call: TRBD1
v_call: TRBV11-1
cdr3_aa: CASSYTGDYSNQPQHF
cdr3_nt: TGTGCCAGCAGCTATACAGGGGACTATAGCAATCAGCCCCAGCATTTT

j_call: TRBJ1-2
clone_size: many
d_call: .
v_call: TRBV6-1
cdr3_aa: CASSAGRGRSYGYTF
cdr3_nt: TGTGCCAGCAGTGCCGGTAGGGGCCGGAGCTATGGCTACACCTTC

j_call: TRBJ1-5
clone_size: many
d_call: .
v_call: TRBV28
cdr3_aa: CASRGANQPQHF
cdr3_nt: TGTGCCAGCAGAGGGGCGAATCAGCCCCAGCATTTT

j_call: TRBJ1-2
clone_size: many
d_call: TRBD1
v_call: TRBV4-1
cdr3_aa: CASGYRGRSGYTF
cdr3_nt: TGCGCCAGCGGTTACAGGGGTAGGAGTGGCTACACCTTC

j_call: TRBJ1-2
clone_size: many
d_call: TRBD1
v_call: TRBV10-2
cdr3_aa: CASSEAGGIGGYTF
cdr3_nt: TGCGCCAGCAGTGAGGCAGGGGGCATCGGTGGCTACACCTTC

j_call: TRBJ2-7
clone_size: many
d_call: .
v_call: TRBV4-1
cdr3_aa: CASSPTWDFKAEQYF
cdr3_nt: TGCGCCAGCAGCCCCACCTGGGACTTTAAGGCCGAGCAGTACTTC

j_call: TRBJ1-1
clone_size: many
d_call: .
v_call: TRBV4-1
cdr3_aa: CASSQDTARITEAFF
cdr3_nt: TGCGCCAGCAGCCAAGATACAGCCAGAATCACTGAAGCTTTCTTT

j_call: TRBJ2-2
clone_size: many
d_call: TRBD1
v_call: TRBV12-3/TRBV12-4
cdr3_aa: CASSLDQGARGGELFF
cdr3_nt: TGTGCCAGCAGTTTGGATCAGGGGGCGCGGGGCGGGGAGCTGTTTTTT

j_call: TRBJ2-4
clone_size: many
d_call: TRBD1
v_call: TRBV12-3/TRBV12-4
cdr3_aa: CASSLGGTGGFF
cdr3_nt: TGTGCCAGCAGTTTAGGCGGGACAGGAGGTTTCTTC

j_call: TRBJ2-7
clone_size: many
d_call: .
v_call: TRBV12-3/TRBV12-4
cdr3_aa: CASSSLQGYTYEQYF
cdr3_nt: TGTGCCAGCAGTTCCTTACAGGGTTACACCTACGAGCAGTACTTC

j_call: TRBJ2-7
clone_size: many
d_call: TRBD1
v_call: TRBV12-3/TRBV12-4
cdr3_aa: CASSSGTGAFEQYF
cdr3_nt: TGTGCCAGCAGTTCTGGGACAGGGGCCTTCGAGCAGTACTTC

j_call: TRBJ2-2
clone_size: .
d_call: TRBD1
v_call: TRBV12-3/TRBV12-4
cdr3_aa: CASRDPGGTGELFF
cdr3_nt: TGTGCCAGCCGGGACCCAGGGGGCACCGGGGAGCTGTTTTTT

j_call: TRBJ1-1
clone_size: many
d_call: .
v_call: TRBV12-3/TRBV12-4
cdr3_aa: CASSLQGKYTEAFF
cdr3_nt: TGTGCCAGCAGTTTACAGGGAAAGTACACTGAAGCTTTCTTT

j_call: TRBJ1-2
clone_size: many
d_call: TRBD1
v_call: TRBV27
cdr3_aa: CASSRGQGARYYGYTF
cdr3_nt: TGTGCCAGCAGCCGGGGACAGGGGGCCCGTTACTATGGCTACACCTTC

j_call: TRBJ1-1
clone_size: many
d_call: .
v_call: TRBV5-1
cdr3_aa: CASSPERPYTGAFF
cdr3_nt: TGCGCCAGCAGCCCCGAAAGGCCTTACACGGGAGCTTTCTTT